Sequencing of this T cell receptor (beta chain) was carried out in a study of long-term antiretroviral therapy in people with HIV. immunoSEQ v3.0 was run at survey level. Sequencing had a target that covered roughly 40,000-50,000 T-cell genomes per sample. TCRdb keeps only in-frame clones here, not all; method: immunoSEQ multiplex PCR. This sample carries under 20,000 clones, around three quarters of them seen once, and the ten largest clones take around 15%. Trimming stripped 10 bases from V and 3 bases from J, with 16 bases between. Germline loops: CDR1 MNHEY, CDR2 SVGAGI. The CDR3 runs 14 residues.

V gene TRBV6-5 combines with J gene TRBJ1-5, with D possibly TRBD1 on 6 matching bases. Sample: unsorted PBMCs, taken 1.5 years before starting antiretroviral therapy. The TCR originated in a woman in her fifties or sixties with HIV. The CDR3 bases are TGTGCCACCTCGATGAGGGGGATCAATCAGCCCCAGCATTTT. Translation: CATSMRGINQPQHF.